This is a list of T cell receptor beta chains from one sample in a study of T cells in Graves' hyperthyroidism and ophthalmopathy. Using its own MiXCR run on the multiplex PCR reads, TCRdb lists one record per CDR3 protein. This sample has under 400,000 distinct CDR3 sequences, with about 15% found just once. Specimen: blood. All receptors come from a woman aged 60 to 75 with Graves' ophthalmopathy. The CDR3 runs from the conserved cysteine through the conserved F or W. A D gene is named only where the DNA matches it firmly. Size tells how often a clone was seen (once, few, many) or the class of an expanded clone, and some rows leave it out.

D gene: NA
J gene: TRBJ1-3
CDR3 length: 13
V gene: TRBV12-3/TRBV12-4
clone size: many
CDR3 DNA: TGTGCCACCACCGTTTGGGGGGGAAACACCATATATTTT
CDR3 protein: CATTVWGGNTIYF

D gene: NA
J gene: TRBJ2-3
CDR3 length: 14
V gene: TRBV5-6
clone size: NA
CDR3 DNA: TGTGCCAGCAGCTTGGGGGCAGGCCTCCCTACGCAGTATTTT
CDR3 protein: CASSLGAGLPTQYF

D gene: NA
J gene: TRBJ1-1
CDR3 length: 13
V gene: TRBV28
clone size: many
CDR3 DNA: TGTGCCAGCAGTTTTCCGCGAGGGGGTGAAGCTTTCTTT
CDR3 protein: CASSFPRGGEAFF

D gene: TRBD1
J gene: TRBJ2-1
CDR3 length: 17
V gene: TRBV28
clone size: many
CDR3 DNA: TGTGCCAGCAGGGCTAACCTTGGGACAGGGAGTAGGAATGAGCAGTTCTTC
CDR3 protein: CASRANLGTGSRNEQFF

D gene: TRBD1
J gene: TRBJ1-2
CDR3 length: 13
V gene: TRBV28
clone size: few
CDR3 DNA: TGTGCCAGCAAACAGGGGGCCAACTATGGCTACACCTTC
CDR3 protein: CASKQGANYGYTF

D gene: TRBD1
J gene: TRBJ2-5
CDR3 length: 15
V gene: TRBV11-3
clone size: many
CDR3 DNA: TGTGCCAGCAGCCTAAGGACAGGGCTGACAGAGACCCAGTACTTC
CDR3 protein: CASSLRTGLTETQYF

D gene: NA
J gene: TRBJ2-1
CDR3 length: 14
V gene: TRBV27
clone size: NA
CDR3 DNA: TGTGCCAGCAGTTCCCCGAGCTCCTACAATGAGCAGTTCTTC
CDR3 protein: CASSSPSSYNEQFF

D gene: TRBD2
J gene: TRBJ2-2
CDR3 length: 16
V gene: TRBV28
clone size: many
CDR3 DNA: TGTGCCAGCAGTCCCCGACTAGCCCAGAACACCGGGGAGCTGTTTTTT
CDR3 protein: CASSPRLAQNTGELFF

D gene: NA
J gene: TRBJ2-5
CDR3 length: 13
V gene: TRBV18
clone size: many
CDR3 DNA: TGTGCCAGCTCACCAGTAACCCGGGACACCGTATACTTC
CDR3 protein: CASSPVTRDTVYF

D gene: NA
J gene: TRBJ1-5
CDR3 length: 13
V gene: TRBV2
clone size: many
CDR3 DNA: TGTGCCAGCAGTGAAGTGAGTGGTCAGCCCCAGCATTTT
CDR3 protein: CASSEVSGQPQHF

D gene: NA
J gene: TRBJ2-3
CDR3 length: 15
V gene: TRBV18
clone size: NA
CDR3 DNA: TGTGCCAGCTCCTTCTTCGTCTTGGGCTCAGATACGCAGTATTTT
CDR3 protein: CASSFFVLGSDTQYF

D gene: TRBD2
J gene: TRBJ2-3
CDR3 length: 16
V gene: TRBV2
clone size: many
CDR3 DNA: TGTGCCAGCAGTGAAGAAAGAAGCGGGAGGTTGGATACGCAGTATTTT
CDR3 protein: CASSEERSGRLDTQYF

D gene: NA
J gene: TRBJ1-2
CDR3 length: 15
V gene: TRBV28
clone size: NA
CDR3 DNA: TGTGCCAGCAGTTTAATCGCAGGGAAAGTAGGTGGCTACACCTTC
CDR3 protein: CASSLIAGKVGGYTF

D gene: NA
J gene: TRBJ1-5
CDR3 length: 17
V gene: TRBV28
clone size: few
CDR3 DNA: TGTGCCAGCAGACAACCCAGGACCATTTGGGGCAATCAGCCCCAGCATTTT
CDR3 protein: CASRQPRTIWGNQPQHF

D gene: TRBD1
J gene: TRBJ2-7
CDR3 length: 12
V gene: TRBV7-9
clone size: few
CDR3 DNA: TGTGCCAGCAGCACAGGACAGGGGGAGCAGTACTTC
CDR3 protein: CASSTGQGEQYF

D gene: NA
J gene: TRBJ1-2
CDR3 length: 14
V gene: TRBV6-1
clone size: NA
CDR3 DNA: TGTGCCAGCAGCCAAGACAGAACCTACTATGGCTACACCTTC
CDR3 protein: CASSQDRTYYGYTF

D gene: NA
J gene: TRBJ1-2
CDR3 length: 15
V gene: TRBV28
clone size: many
CDR3 DNA: TGTGCCAGCAGTTTATGGCCAGGAGGGCCCGGGGGCTACACCTTC
CDR3 protein: CASSLWPGGPGGYTF

D gene: TRBD2
J gene: TRBJ2-3
CDR3 length: 13
V gene: TRBV27
clone size: few
CDR3 DNA: TGTGCCAGCGGGGGACTAGCCTCTGATACGCAGTATTTT
CDR3 protein: CASGGLASDTQYF

D gene: NA
J gene: TRBJ1-3
CDR3 length: 14
V gene: TRBV6-5
clone size: NA
CDR3 DNA: TGTGCCAGCAGTTACGGGGGCAGTGGAAACACCATATATTTT
CDR3 protein: CASSYGGSGNTIYF

D gene: TRBD2
J gene: TRBJ2-7
CDR3 length: 17
V gene: TRBV7-6
clone size: few
CDR3 DNA: TGTGCCAGCAGCTTAGCGCCCCGAAGCGGGAACTCCTACGAGCAGTACTTC
CDR3 protein: CASSLAPRSGNSYEQYF

D gene: TRBD2
J gene: TRBJ2-7
CDR3 length: 14
V gene: TRBV5-6
clone size: NA
CDR3 DNA: TGTGCCAGCAGCTCCACTAGCGGGAGGAACGAGCAGTACTTC
CDR3 protein: CASSSTSGRNEQYF

D gene: TRBD2
J gene: TRBJ2-1
CDR3 length: 17
V gene: TRBV6-1
clone size: few
CDR3 DNA: TGTGCCAGCAGTCCCCTCCGTTTAGCGGGATTTATCCATGAGCAGTTCTTC
CDR3 protein: CASSPLRLAGFIHEQFF

D gene: NA
J gene: TRBJ2-7
CDR3 length: 14
V gene: TRBV5-1
clone size: many
CDR3 DNA: TGCGCCAGCAGCTTGGATACTAGTAGTTACGAGCAGTACTTC
CDR3 protein: CASSLDTSSYEQYF

D gene: TRBD2
J gene: TRBJ2-3
CDR3 length: 16
V gene: TRBV7-6
clone size: many
CDR3 DNA: TGTGCCAGCAGCAAGGGACTAGCGGGATTCTCAGATACGCAGTATTTT
CDR3 protein: CASSKGLAGFSDTQYF

D gene: NA
J gene: TRBJ2-1
CDR3 length: 15
V gene: TRBV5-4
clone size: few
CDR3 DNA: TGTGCCAGCAGCTTGAGTTTCGAGAAATCGAATGAGCAGTTCTTC
CDR3 protein: CASSLSFEKSNEQFF

D gene: TRBD2
J gene: TRBJ2-7
CDR3 length: 16
V gene: TRBV30
clone size: many
CDR3 DNA: TGTGCCTGGAGTGTACGGCGGGAGTGGATGGCCTACGAGCAGTACTTC
CDR3 protein: CAWSVRREWMAYEQYF

D gene: NA
J gene: TRBJ2-3
CDR3 length: 15
V gene: TRBV6-1
clone size: NA
CDR3 DNA: TGTGCCAGCAGTCGCACCCGGGGGCAAACAGATACGCAGTATTTT
CDR3 protein: CASSRTRGQTDTQYF